This record concerns one T cell receptor (beta chain) sequence. The CDR3 end shows no conserved phenylalanine or tryptophan, and so a read error is likely. Germline loops: CDR1 SGHAT, CDR2 FQNNGV. The CDR3 contains 13 residues. For each extraction, RNA and DNA were obtained together from about 21-30 mg of unsorted bulk tissue. Every patient had chronic HBV infection and was treatment-naive. The data are from a study of tumor-infiltrating lymphocytes in primary liver carcinoma. About the research overall: The number of productive TCRbeta reads per sample ranged from roughly 3.5 to 8 million and was similar across tissue types.

Making TCR beta cDNA involved approximately 0.5 ug total RNA and a constant-region primer. Slightly modified ARM-PCR served as the procedure for the TCR beta libraries. These libraries came from three rounds of nested multiplex PCR. The first two PCR rounds used TRBV1-TRBV30 forward primers with a C-beta reverse primer, about 10 cycles each. MiXCR, applied by TCRdb to the multiplex PCR reads, yields one record per CDR3 protein. The sample holds around 47,000 distinct CDR3 sequences, 65% to 85% seen once. The clonotype comes from a man aged 35 to 55 with primary liver carcinoma and hepatitis B virus infection. V gene TRBV11-2 combines with J gene TRBJ2-7; D is unresolved. Source material: liver tumor tissue from sampling region 2. As for subset: tumor region T2, inferior pole. CDR3 sequence reads: CANSLDLGIEQYS. CDR3 DNA sequence: TGTGCCAACAGCTTAGATCTTGGGATCGAGCAGTACTCC.